This TCR beta chain was profiled in a study of control samples from healthy donors and cancer patients. V lost 6 bases, J lost 6 bases, and 7 bases stayed unmatched. Germline-derived CDR1 and CDR2 are LNHDA and SQIVND (reference sequence). CDR3 length: 14 amino acids. Produced via immunoSEQ multiplex PCR; TCRdb's table is partial and in-frame only. Of about 92,000 clones listed, almost 85% are singletons. The chain uses TRBV19 and TRBJ1-5; TRBD1 matches 8 bases. The TCR originated in a woman aged 55-70 years in good health. The sequencing sample was made of blood. CDR3 sequence (DNA): TGTGCCAGTAGAGAGGACAGGGCTTCTCAGCCCCAGCATTTT. Amino acid sequence: CASREDRASQPQHF.